Below, one TCR beta chain is given with its context. The CDR3 totals 18 residues. Trimming took off 4 bases at V and 2 bases at J, with 20 bases between the two ends. In germline, CDR1 is LNHDA, CDR2 SQIVND (reference sequence). These data come from a study of blood T cell repertoires in COVID-19. Study at large: COVID-19 samples from acute and convalescent phases originated in the United States, Italy and Spain. Sample material is recorded as cDNA or gDNA derived from T cells, B-cell-depleted T cells, or PBMCs.

How the authors handled the data: Scientists estimated how many nucleated cells there were by amplifying reference gene primers. The method was immunoSEQ multiplex PCR; TCRdb's version includes in-frame clones alone and lacks a portion of them. V, J and clone size were drawn from that table, and D and trimming were deduced from the DNA. Of 65,000 to 70,000 clones listed, approximately 86% were seen once; the top ten hold 3.5% to 5%. This clonotype was sampled from a man between 45 and 60 years old with acute or convalescent COVID-19. This rearrangement joins TRBV19 to TRBJ1-4; tentative D call: TRBD1 (6 bases). Sequencing input: peripheral blood. The CDR3 bases are TGTGCCAGTAGTACCGAGGGGGTACGGGCTTCGACTAATGAAAAACTGTTTTTT. Translating it yields CASSTEGVRASTNEKLFF.